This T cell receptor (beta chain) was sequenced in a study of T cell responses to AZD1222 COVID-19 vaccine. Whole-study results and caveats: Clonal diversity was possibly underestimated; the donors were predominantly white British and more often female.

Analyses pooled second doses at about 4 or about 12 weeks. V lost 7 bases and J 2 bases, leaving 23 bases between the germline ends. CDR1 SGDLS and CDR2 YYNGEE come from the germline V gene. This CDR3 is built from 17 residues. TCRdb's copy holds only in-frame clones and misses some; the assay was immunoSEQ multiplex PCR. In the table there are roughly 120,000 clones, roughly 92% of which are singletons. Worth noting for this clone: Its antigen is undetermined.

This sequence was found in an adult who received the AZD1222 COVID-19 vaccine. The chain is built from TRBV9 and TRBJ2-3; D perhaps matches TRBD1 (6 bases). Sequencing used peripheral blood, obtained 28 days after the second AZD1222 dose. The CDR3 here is CASPTADRPEYTDTQYF. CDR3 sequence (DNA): TGTGCCAGCCCAACGGCAGACAGGCCAGAATACACAGATACGCAGTATTTT.